One TCR beta chain is described in this entry. This entry is derived from a study of cytomegalovirus exposure and HLA in healthy donors. The PCR employed 60 Vbeta primers together with 13 Jbeta primers. Profiling relied on immunoSEQ multiplex PCR, and the TCRdb table lists in-frame clones only, not all of them. The table shows more than 75,000 clones, with just under 90% occurring only once. Germline CDR1 and CDR2: SGHRS and YFSETQ. V lost 4 bases and J lost 5; bases outside the gene matches: 12. This CDR3 is built from 15 residues. The V call is TRBV5-1, the J call TRBJ2-7, with TRBD2 matching over 7 bases. The sequenced material came from PBMCs. The sequence came from a young man in good health and CMV-seronegative. CDR3 amino acids: CASSAPAGASHEQYF. CDR3 sequence (DNA): TGCGCCAGCAGCGCCCCTGCGGGAGCTAGCCACGAGCAGTACTTC. The full variable domain, completed using reference TRBV5-1 and TRBJ2-7, is KAGVTQTPRYLIKTRGQQVTLSCSPISGHRSVSWYQQTPGQGLQFLFEYFSETQRNKGNFPGRFSGRQFSNSRSEMNVSTLELGDSALYLCASSAPAGASHEQYFGPGTRLTVT.